One and the same sample provided the 15 T cell receptor beta chains below, sequenced in a study of OX40 agonist ivuxolimab in advanced cancers. The repertoire was sequenced with immunoSEQ multiplex PCR; TCRdb's copy has only in-frame clones and lacks some. The data show approximately 45,000 clones, more than 70% seen once. Specimen: CD4+ or CD8+ T cells sorted from blood, collected in a trial of the OX40 agonist ivuxolimab. Receptors were obtained from an adult with an advanced solid tumor such as melanoma, head and neck, liver or kidney cancer.

The chain links TRBV6-5 to TRBJ2-3; unclear D gene. Trimming pared 1 base from V and 1 base from J, leaving 3 bases between. The CDR3 consists of 13 residues. Germline loops: CDR1 MNHEY, CDR2 SVGAGI. This CDR3 is CASSYYRTDTQYF. Written as DNA, the CDR3 is TGTGCCAGCAGTTACTACCGCACAGATACGCAGTATTTT.

This clone showed up just once. The V call is TRBV5-1, the J call TRBJ1-2, with 10 nucleotides matching TRBD1. There are 15 residues in the CDR3. The V and J ends lost 0 bases and 3 bases, in that order; junction bases with no gene match: 2. Germline V gene data show CDR1 as SGHRS and CDR2 as YFSETQ. The CDR3 sequence: CASSLEGQGYYGYTF. The CDR3 nucleotides are TGCGCCAGCAGCTTGGAGGGACAGGGGTACTATGGCTACACCTTC.

This chain links TRBV19 with TRBJ2-3, with unresolved D. CDR3 size: 14 residues. Germline-derived CDR1 and CDR2 are LNHDA and SQIVND (reference sequence). V was shortened by 3 bases and J by 6 bases, with 13 bases between the two germline ends. The DNA of the CDR3 is TGTGCCAGTAGTATCAATCCACGGGCGGATACGCAGTATTTT. It encodes CASSINPRADTQYF.

The V and J genes are TRBV11-3 and TRBJ2-1; 9 bases align to TRBD2. V trimming: 5 bases; J trimming: 5 bases; junction bases outside the gene matches: 4. CDR1 is SGHNT, CDR2 YENEEA, per germline. This CDR3 has 14 residues. The DNA for the CDR3 is TGTGCCAGCAGCCAGGGACTAGCCAACAATGAGCAGTTCTTC. Its translation is CASSQGLANNEQFF.

This chain connects TRBV27 to TRBJ1-2, with D perhaps matching TRBD1 (6 bases). The length of the CDR3 is 14 residues. Trimming took off 4 bases at V and 4 bases at J, with 13 bases between the two ends. From germline, CDR1 is MNHEY and CDR2 SMNVEV (reference sequence). The chain's CDR3 is CASSSSDRTYGYTF. The CDR3 DNA sequence: TGTGCCAGCAGTTCCTCGGACAGAACCTATGGCTACACCTTC.

The chain is built from TRBV7-2 and TRBJ2-7; 11 bases map to TRBD2. The length of the CDR3 is 15 residues. With V trimmed by 5 bases and J by 6 bases, 9 bases remained unmatched. Per germline, CDR1 SGHTA and CDR2 FQGNSA. CDR3 loop: CASSTLLAGVGEQYF. The CDR3 DNA is TGTGCCAGCAGCACACTACTAGCGGGAGTTGGCGAGCAGTACTTC.

The V and J genes are TRBV28 and TRBJ1-1; TRBD1 might be the D (6 bases). The CDR3 has 18 amino acids. Germline V CDR1 and CDR2: MDHEN, SYDVKM. The germline V and J ends were trimmed by 6 bases and 5 bases, with 28 bases remaining between them. The CDR3 loop reads CASRQYFGGRGSGTEAFF. Here the CDR3 DNA reads TGTGCCAGCAGACAATACTTTGGGGGGAGGGGGAGTGGGACTGAAGCTTTCTTT.

As DNA, the CDR3 is TGTGCCAGCAGCGCGGGTACAGACTACGAGCAGTACTTC. Amino acid sequence: CASSAGTDYEQYF. The gene calls are TRBV6-6 and TRBJ2-7, with D possibly TRBD2 on 5 matching bases. Trimming stripped 6 bases from V and 3 bases from J, with 12 bases between. The CDR3 extends over 13 amino acids. Germline V lookup: CDR1 MNHNY, CDR2 SVGAGI (reference sequence).

The V gene is TRBV5-1, the J gene TRBJ2-7; a weak D match, TRBD1 (6 bases). The CDR3 is 14 residues long. Germline V gene sequence: CDR1 SGHRS, CDR2 YFSETQ. V lost 0 bases and J 0 bases, leaving 7 bases between the germline ends. CDR3 DNA sequence: TGCGCCAGCAGCTTGGGGGACATCTCCTACGAGCAGTACTTC. It encodes CASSLGDISYEQYF. The whole variable domain, filled in from reference TRBV5-1 and TRBJ2-7, reads KAGVTQTPRYLIKTRGQQVTLSCSPISGHRSVSWYQQTPGQGLQFLFEYFSETQRNKGNFPGRFSGRQFSNSRSEMNVSTLELGDSALYLCASSLGDISYEQYFGPGTRLTVT.

This chain joins TRBV5-6 and TRBJ2-2; 7 bases agree with TRBD1. The CDR3 length is 14 residues. With V trimmed by 4 bases and J by 5 bases, 5 bases remained unmatched. Germline V gives CDR1 SGHDT, CDR2 YYEEEE. This CDR3 is CASSPTGRTGELFF. The CDR3, as DNA: TGTGCCAGCAGCCCGACAGGGCGAACCGGGGAGCTGTTTTTT.

The gene calls are TRBV6-5 and TRBJ2-7; perhaps D is TRBD1 or TRBD2 (5 bases each). Germline CDR1 is MNHEY and CDR2 is SVGAGI. Trimming took off 8 bases at V and 7 bases at J, with 9 bases between the two ends. The CDR3 consists of 10 residues. This CDR3 is CASGTREQYF. CDR3 in DNA: TGTGCCAGCGGGACCCGGGAGCAGTACTTC.

The chain links TRBV27 to TRBJ2-2; D is ambiguous. The CDR3 has 13 residues. CDR1 is MNHEY, CDR2 SMNVEV, per germline (reference sequence). V shed 7 bases and J shed 2 bases, with 8 bases lying between them. CDR3 in DNA: TGTGCCAGCAAGCCCTCCAACACCGGGGAGCTGTTTTTT. The encoded protein is CASKPSNTGELFF.

The chain carries TRBV19 and TRBJ2-5; 7 bases line up with TRBD2. The CDR3 is 16 residues long. CDR1 LNHDA and CDR2 SQIVND come from the germline V gene (reference sequence). After removal of 10 bases from V and 2 bases from J, the junction contained 16 bases not matched to a gene. As DNA, the CDR3 is TGTGCCACCCCATTTAGCGGGCCACCCAAACAAGAGACCCAGTACTTC. Protein sequence: CATPFSGPPKQETQYF. Complete variable domain (other parts from reference TRBV19 and TRBJ2-5): DGGITQSPKYLFRKEGQNVTLSCEQNLNHDAMYWYRQDPGQGLRLIYYSQIVNDFQKGDIAEGYSVSREKKESFPLTVTSAQKNPTAFYLCATPFSGPPKQETQYFGPGTRLLVL.

The chain has TRBV11-3 and TRBJ2-5, with TRBD2 matching over 7 bases. Germline V CDR1 and CDR2: SGHNT, YENEEA. J gave up 3 bases and V 2 bases, and 3 bases lay outside the gene matches. This CDR3 is 14 amino acids long. CDR3 nucleotides: TGTGCCAGCAGCTTAACGAGCGGGAAAGAGACCCAGTACTTC. Amino acid sequence: CASSLTSGKETQYF.

This clone was seen more than once but under ten times. This chain connects TRBV5-1 to TRBJ2-6; D unclear. The V end was cut by 0 bases, the J end by 0 bases, with 7 bases between. The germline V gene has CDR1 SGHRS and CDR2 YFSETQ. CDR3 length: 16 amino acids. The CDR3 here is CASSLAENSGANVLTF. In DNA, the CDR3 is TGCGCCAGCAGCTTGGCTGAGAACTCTGGGGCCAACGTCCTGACTTTC.